Each of the 16 T cell receptor beta chains below was sequenced from the same sample in a study of T cells in Graves' hyperthyroidism and ophthalmopathy. Amplified regions were TCR beta CDR3 sequences from RNA transcripts. First-round RT-PCR with HTBI primers amplified the TCR CDR3 region. TCRdb re-analysed the multiplex PCR reads in MiXCR, keeping a single row per CDR3 protein. The repertoire holds around 690,000 distinct CDR3 sequences, approximately 15% seen once, with around a sixth in the top ten. The sample taken for sequencing was blood. The receptors were gathered from a man aged 45-65 years with Graves' hyperthyroidism.

Of note for this clonotype: The CDR3 carries no conserved terminal phenylalanine or tryptophan, so it likely arises from a read error. The chain has TRBV30 and TRBJ2-7; possible D gene TRBD2, 6 bases. The ends were cut back, 3 bases at V and 5 bases at J, with 11 bases in the middle. The germline gives CDR1 GTSNPN, CDR2 SVGIG (reference sequence). There are 12 residues in the CDR3. CDR3 amino acids: CAWSPGEHEQYL. The CDR3 DNA follows: TGTGCCTGGAGCCCGGGGGAGCACGAGCAGTACCTC.

This clonotype was detected only a few times. V is TRBV29-1 and J is TRBJ2-3; 8 nucleotides agree with TRBD2. The V and J ends lost 3 bases and 3 bases, in that order; junction bases with no gene match: 5. CDR3 length equals 14 residues. Germline-derived CDR1 and CDR2 are SQVTM and ANQGSEA. The CDR3 DNA reads as TGCAGCGTTGAGAGCGGGAGCAATACAGATACGCAGTATTTT. This sequence encodes CSVESGSNTDTQYF.

This clonotype was detected a few times. The CDR3 sequence is CASSQGQGQTEAFF. CDR3 DNA sequence: TGTGCCAGCAGCCAAGGGCAGGGGCAGACTGAAGCTTTCTTT. The chain recombines TRBV3-1 with TRBJ1-1; D may be TRBD1 (6 bases). CDR1 is LGHDT and CDR2 is YNNKEL in the germline V gene (reference sequence). The CDR3 has 14 residues. Trimming pared 1 base from V and 5 bases from J, leaving 11 bases between.

Concerning this clonotype: This CDR3 fails to terminate in the conserved phenylalanine or tryptophan, so it likely reflects a read error. The V call is TRBV3-1, the J call TRBJ2-3; no reliable D call. Trimming took 3 bases from V and 6 from J, leaving 19 bases between them. CDR1 is LGHDT, CDR2 YNNKEL, per germline (reference sequence). This CDR3 comprises 16 residues. The CDR3 DNA reads TGTGCCAGCAGCCAGGTACCTCTGGGCGGAATGGATACGCAGTATTTA. Protein sequence: CASSQVPLGGMDTQYL.

This sequence joins TRBV4-3 and TRBJ2-1; D is ambiguous. Germline CDR1 is LGHNA and CDR2 is YSLEER. The CDR3 spans 15 residues. Trimming took off 0 bases at V and 0 bases at J, with 6 bases between the two ends. DNA of the CDR3: TGCGCCAGCAGCCAAGAGAAGAGCTCCTACAATGAGCAGTTCTTC. Protein product: CASSQEKSSYNEQFF.

V is TRBV9 and J is TRBJ1-3; D possibly corresponds to TRBD1 (5 bases). The CDR3 sequence is 15 residues long. The germline V gene encodes CDR1 SGDLS and CDR2 YYNGEE. The V and J ends lost 4 bases and 2 bases respectively, with 13 bases between them. The CDR3 sequence is CASSSGTFTGNTIYF. The CDR3 DNA is TGTGCCAGCAGCTCCGGGACTTTCACTGGAAACACCATATATTTT.

Many counts were recorded for this clonotype. The V and J genes are TRBV28 and TRBJ2-3; 11 nucleotides agree with TRBD2. CDR1 is MDHEN, CDR2 SYDVKM, per germline. The CDR3 is made up of 15 amino acids. The V and J ends lost 5 bases and 3 bases, in that order; junction bases with no gene match: 4. CDR3 DNA: TGTGCCAGCAGTAGCTGGACTAGCGGGACAGATACGCAGTATTTT. It is translated as CASSSWTSGTDTQYF.

The chain employs TRBV13 and TRBJ2-7, with TRBD2 matching 14 bases. This CDR3 has 15 residues. The germline gives CDR1 PRHDT, CDR2 FYEKMQ (reference sequence). V gave up 3 bases and J gave up 4 bases; unmatched junction bases: 2. In nucleotides, the CDR3 is TGTGCCAGCAGCTTCCGGACTAGCGGGAGGTACGAGCAGTACTTC. Protein: CASSFRTSGRYEQYF.

Worth noting for this clonotype: Just one base apart from a much larger clone, this may be a read error. The V and J genes are TRBV6-1 and TRBJ1-5; D is unresolved. Germline-derived CDR1 and CDR2 are MNHNS and SASEGT. Between the trimmed V and J ends, which lost 6 bases and 7 bases, there was a span of 16 bases. The CDR3 is 14 residues long. The CDR3 DNA reads TGTGCCAGCAGCAACGACCTTATTGGGCAGCCCCAGCATTTT. Translating it yields CASSNDLIGQPQHF.

This clonotype was seen only a few times. The chain links TRBV20-1 to TRBJ2-3, with 7 bases aligning to TRBD2. The CDR3 consists of 15 residues. J was trimmed by 7 bases and V by 6 bases; bases with no gene match: 16. CDR1 DFQATT and CDR2 SNEGSKA come from the germline V gene (reference sequence). The CDR3 region is CSASPPASGSYTQYF. The DNA for the CDR3 is TGCAGTGCCTCACCCCCGGCTAGCGGTTCGTATACGCAGTATTTT.

Regarding this clonotype: A much bigger clone sits one base away, suggesting this may be a read error. CDR3 sequence (DNA): TGTGCCAGCAGTTCACACCCTTTGGAAGCTTTCTTT. It translates to CASSSHPLEAFF. This sequence joins TRBV28 and TRBJ1-1; no clear D. The length of the CDR3 is 12 residues. Germline V lookup: CDR1 MDHEN, CDR2 SYDVKM. Trimming stripped 4 bases from V and 8 bases from J, with 11 bases between.

The chain joins TRBV4-1 to TRBJ2-3, with D possibly matching TRBD2 (6 bases). This CDR3 spans 17 amino acids. Per germline, CDR1 MGHRA and CDR2 YSYEKL. V was shortened by 0 bases and J by 8 bases, with 21 bases between the two germline ends. The CDR3 nucleotides read TGCGCCAGCAGCCAAGAAGGGGCGGGACTGGGTTTAGCTACGCAGTATTTT. Amino acid sequence: CASSQEGAGLGLATQYF.

This clonotype was recorded many times. This chain uses TRBV29-1 with TRBJ2-1, with 10 bases lining up with TRBD2. From germline, CDR1 is SQVTM and CDR2 ANQGSEA. J lost 0 bases, V lost 1 base, and 3 bases had no gene match. The CDR3 sequence is 16 residues long. CDR3 DNA sequence: TGCAGCGTTGAAGGGGCTAGCGGGAGCTCCTACAATGAGCAGTTCTTC. Its protein is CSVEGASGSSYNEQFF.

This clonotype was seen at least ten times. This chain links TRBV5-1 with TRBJ2-7; 7 nucleotides match TRBD2. Germline V gene data show CDR1 as SGHRS and CDR2 as YFSETQ. V shed 1 base and J 1 base; nucleotides not matched to a gene: 11. The CDR3 sequence is 17 residues long. The CDR3 is CASSLRFAEAGSYEQYF. CDR3 DNA sequence: TGCGCCAGCAGCTTGAGGTTCGCGGAAGCGGGATCCTACGAGCAGTACTTC. Filled out from reference TRBV5-1 and TRBJ2-7, the complete variable domain reads KAGVTQTPRYLIKTRGQQVTLSCSPISGHRSVSWYQQTPGQGLQFLFEYFSETQRNKGNFPGRFSGRQFSNSRSEMNVSTLELGDSALYLCASSLRFAEAGSYEQYFGPGTRLTVT.

The V call is TRBV20-1, the J call TRBJ1-6, with TRBD1 as a possible D gene (6 bases). The CDR3 contains 14 residues. V lost 1 base to trimming and J lost 9 bases, with 13 bases between them. Germline CDR1 reads DFQATT; CDR2 reads SNEGSKA (reference sequence). CDR3 bases: TGCAGTGCTAGAGCGGTCCAGGGGCCTTCACCCCTCCACTTT. This codes for CSARAVQGPSPLHF.

Concerning this clonotype: With a much larger clone just one base away, this may be a read error. The chain uses TRBV18 and TRBJ1-2; 7 bases are a match to TRBD1. Trimming cost V 8 bases and J 3 bases; bases outside gene matches: 3. Germline V lookup: CDR1 KGHSH, CDR2 LQKENI. This CDR3 comprises 12 residues. The CDR3 loop is CASGGTDYGYTF. CDR3 bases: TGTGCCAGCGGTGGGACAGACTATGGCTACACCTTC. Full variable domain (outside the CDR3, taken from reference TRBV18 and TRBJ1-2): NAGVMQNPRHLVRRRGQEARLRCSPMKGHSHVYWYRQLPEEGLKFMVYLQKENIIDESGMPKERFSAEFPKEGPSILRIQQVVRGDSAAYFCASGGTDYGYTFGSGTRLTVV.